Following are 10 T cell receptor beta chains from one sample sequenced in a study of T-cell reconstitution after alpha-beta-depleted transplantation in children. Preparation of the TCRbeta library involved a method that used unique molecular identifiers. TCRdb called the PCR reads again in MiXCR, with one record for every CDR3 protein. The data contain roughly 790,000 distinct CDR3 sequences, 16% of them singletons. Here the sequenced sample was PBMCs, mostly from graft donor cells, taken 360 days after TCRalphabeta/CD19-depleted stem cell transplant. Receptors originate from a male patient younger than 18 who had a stem cell transplant for acute lymphoblastic leukemia, so the T cells may come from the graft donor.

This rearrangement joins TRBV7-2 to TRBJ2-7; D gene uncertain. The CDR3 runs 13 residues. Germline V gene data show CDR1 as SGHTA and CDR2 as FQGNSA. Between the trimmed V and J ends, which lost 1 base and 5 bases, there was a span of 9 bases. The CDR3 loop is CASSLVRAHEQYF. The CDR3 DNA follows: TGTGCCAGCAGCTTAGTTCGGGCCCACGAGCAGTACTTC.

The chain carries TRBV5-1 and TRBJ2-1, with TRBD2 matching over 9 bases. The CDR3 totals 19 residues. Losses at the gene ends were 0 bases for V and 7 bases for J; bases not matched to a gene: 17. CDR1 SGHRS and CDR2 YFSETQ come from the germline V gene. Here the CDR3 reads CASSLGVTSRAGGGNEQFF. The CDR3 bases are TGCGCCAGCAGCTTGGGAGTGACTTCCCGAGCGGGAGGAGGGAATGAGCAGTTCTTC. The whole variable domain, filled in from reference TRBV5-1 and TRBJ2-1, reads KAGVTQTPRYLIKTRGQQVTLSCSPISGHRSVSWYQQTPGQGLQFLFEYFSETQRNKGNFPGRFSGRQFSNSRSEMNVSTLELGDSALYLCASSLGVTSRAGGGNEQFFGPGTRLTVL.

CDR3: CASSLPGQRLPEAFF. The CDR3 DNA is TGCGCCAGCAGCCTTCCGGGCCAAAGGCTCCCTGAAGCTTTCTTT. The chain links TRBV4-1 to TRBJ1-1; no clear D. The CDR3 is 15 residues long. Trimming stripped 4 bases from V and 6 bases from J, with 18 bases between. The V gene's germline CDR1 is MGHRA and CDR2 YSYEKL.

The rearrangement links TRBV7-9 to TRBJ1-1; a possible D gene is TRBD1 (6 bases). Germline CDR1 reads SEHNR; CDR2 reads FQNEAQ (reference sequence). Trimming removed 0 bases at V and 5 bases at J, with 16 bases between. The CDR3 loop spans 16 amino acids. DNA of the CDR3: TGTGCCAGCAGCTTAGCCCCTCGAGGGGGTTGGACTGAAGCTTTCTTT. It translates to CASSLAPRGGWTEAFF. Supplemented by reference TRBV7-9 and TRBJ1-1, the full variable domain reads DTGVSQNPRHKITKRGQNVTFRCDPISEHNRLYWYRQTLGQGPEFLTYFQNEAQLEKSRLLSDRFSAERPKGSFSTLEIQRTEQGDSAMYLCASSLAPRGGWTEAFFGQGTRLTVV.

Many counts were recorded for this clonotype. This chain connects TRBV5-1 to TRBJ2-1; maybe TRBD2 (5 bases). V shed 0 bases and J shed 8 bases, with 6 bases lying between them. Germline CDR1 SGHRS, CDR2 YFSETQ. The CDR3 runs to 12 residues. In nucleotides, the CDR3 is TGCGCCAGCAGCTTGGCTAGCTATGAGCAGTTCTTC. Its translation: CASSLASYEQFF.

This clonotype was recorded a few times. V usage is TRBV9 and J usage is TRBJ1-1; D may be TRBD1 (6 bases). Germline loops: CDR1 SGDLS, CDR2 YYNGEE. Trimming stripped 3 bases from V and 3 bases from J, with 15 bases between. The CDR3 loop spans 15 amino acids. This CDR3 reads CASSEEGGAYTEAFF. The CDR3 bases are TGTGCCAGCAGCGAGGAAGGGGGGGCGTACACTGAAGCTTTCTTT.

CDR3 nucleotide sequence: TGTGCCAGCAGCAGATCAGGGGATGAGCAGTACTTC. It yields the protein CASSRSGDEQYF. The chain has TRBV13 and TRBJ2-7; D may be TRBD1 (6 bases). In germline, CDR1 is PRHDT, CDR2 FYEKMQ (reference sequence). This CDR3 region has 12 residues. Trimming removed 5 bases from V and 7 bases from J, with 12 bases in between.

This clonotype was seen only once. The chain combines TRBV20-1 with TRBJ2-1; TRBD2 might be the D (6 bases). This CDR3 is built from 12 residues. CDR1 is DFQATT, CDR2 SNEGSKA, per germline (reference sequence). Between the trimmed V and J ends, which lost 4 bases and 16 bases, there was a span of 20 bases. The CDR3 reads CSANIAVGPPFF. The CDR3 DNA is TGCAGTGCTAACATAGCGGTCGGCCCCCCTTTCTTC.

This clonotype occurred a few times. The chain joins TRBV5-1 to TRBJ2-2; tentatively, D is TRBD1 or TRBD2 (6 bases each). The CDR3 is made up of 18 amino acids. Germline assignment: CDR1 SGHRS and CDR2 YFSETQ. V was pared by 5 bases and J by 3 bases, with 23 bases between. CDR3 sequence (DNA): TGCGCCAGCAGTCCGCTGGAGGGGGGAGGCAGATACACCGGGGAGCTGTTTTTT. It codes for CASSPLEGGGRYTGELFF.

This clonotype turned up a few times. V is TRBV12-3 or TRBV12-4 and J is TRBJ1-5; D may be TRBD1 (5 bases). CDR3 length: 14 amino acids. Trimming took 5 bases from V and 6 from J, leaving 14 bases between them. The CDR3 DNA follows: TGTGCCAGCAGTCCACAGGACTACAGTCAGCCCCAGCATTTT. Translation gives CASSPQDYSQPQHF.